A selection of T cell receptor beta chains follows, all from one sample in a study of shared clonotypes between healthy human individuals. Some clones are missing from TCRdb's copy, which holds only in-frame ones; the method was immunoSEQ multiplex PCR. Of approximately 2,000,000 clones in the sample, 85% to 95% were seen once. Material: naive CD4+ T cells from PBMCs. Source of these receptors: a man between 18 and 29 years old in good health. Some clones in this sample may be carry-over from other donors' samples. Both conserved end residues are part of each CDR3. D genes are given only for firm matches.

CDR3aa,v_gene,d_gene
CASSLGPDGAGQPQHF,TRBV28,NA
CASSLESGSNTGELFF,TRBV5-6,NA
CASLKGVPYEQYF,TRBV28,NA
CASSSGLVTYEQYF,TRBV11-2,TRBD2
CASSSWTGGFYNEQFF,TRBV27,TRBD1
CASSVELAEVAKNIQYF,TRBV2,TRBD2
CASSFPGTPKVF,TRBV27,NA
CAAGLSANEKLFF,TRBV28,NA
CASSLSAGDTQYF,TRBV4-2,NA
CASSIGGQETQYF,TRBV19,NA
CASSLVMSEQYF,TRBV5-5,NA
CASSYSMDTAQYF,TRBV6-5,NA
CASSSSGLVDPSIYEQYF,TRBV28,NA
CAWSAAGVRYEQFF,TRBV30,TRBD2
CASSFVKDFTSYNEQFF,TRBV5-1,NA
CASSLISRDDTEAFF,TRBV28,NA
CASSPGAYEQYF,TRBV18,NA
CASSLDLSAYEQYF,TRBV5-1,NA
CASSEAPRTSRFTRSYNEQFF,TRBV6-1,TRBD2
CANAFKNYGYTF,TRBV28,NA
CASSLVGGYGYTF,TRBV11-2,NA
CASSLEGVGDTQYF,TRBV7-3,NA
CASSWGVDTQYF,TRBV7-9,NA
CASSQDVTKLAKNIQYF,TRBV4-2,NA
CASSQVNLGTSGRNEQFF,TRBV4-2,TRBD2
CASSESTGPQYF,TRBV10-1,NA
CASSVTGENTEAFF,TRBV9,TRBD1
CASSGTRRETQYF,TRBV2,NA
CASSREPGSKLFF,TRBV28,NA
CASSSGLDSTTRWSYF,TRBV7-9,NA
CSATRAFRGSEQFF,TRBV29-1,NA
CASSEASAGRQVSSYGYTF,TRBV6-1,NA
CASSPPNGRASYEQYF,TRBV7-2,TRBD2
CATTSGTLNEQFF,TRBV15,NA
CASSSTGRLGYGYTF,TRBV5-1,NA
CASSYSGRGGYGYTF,TRBV6-5,NA
CASSERGRGEVKLFF,TRBV25-1,NA
CASSDPGHSSNEQFF,TRBV6-1,NA
CASRRTVSGWDNQPQHF,TRBV2,NA
CASTLQGGVYEQYF,TRBV11-2,NA
CASSRGDGGQETQYF,TRBV11-3,NA
CASTGTSGTQETQYF,TRBV5-4,TRBD2
CASSLGLAINEQFF,TRBV7-2,NA
CASRARQGTEAFF,TRBV6-5,TRBD1
CASSPGIGEKLFF,TRBV18,NA
CASKARRQSNTGELFF,TRBV11-3,NA
CASSGTVTAFF,TRBV18,TRBD1
CASSVPTRIEEQFF,TRBV19,NA
CASSVPGGGNNEQFF,TRBV25-1,TRBD2
CASSGQGGYQETQYF,TRBV6-5,NA
CASSKVRTPKSYTF,TRBV21-1,NA
CASSLDRGGEKLFF,TRBV5-1,TRBD1
CASSLKLALGEQFF,TRBV5-6,NA
CASKAGGAAGEQYF,TRBV25-1,TRBD2